This TCR beta chain stems from a study of OX40 agonist ivuxolimab in advanced cancers. Background on the study: The study enrolled dose-escalation patients with hepatocellular carcinoma, melanoma, renal cell or head and neck cancer. Study-wide findings and caveats: The study did not work out the antigen specificity of the expanded peripheral T cells.

As to this clone: The antigen remains unidentified.

Sequencing was performed with immunoSEQ multiplex PCR; in TCRdb, only in-frame clones are kept and a portion is missing. Among 65,000 to 85,000 clones, roughly 92% were seen once, and the ten largest hold roughly 0.6%. Germline V gene data show CDR1 as SGDLS and CDR2 as YYNGEE. The CDR3 has 14 amino acids. V was clipped by 0 bases and J by 2 bases; unmatched bases: 2. The V and J genes are TRBV9 and TRBJ2-7; TRBD1 matches at 7 bases. The sequence derives from an adult with an advanced solid tumor such as melanoma, head and neck, liver or kidney cancer. The material sequenced was CD4+ or CD8+ T cells sorted from blood, taken in a trial of the OX40 agonist ivuxolimab. CDR3 bases: TGTGCCAGCAGCGTAGAACAGGGGCCCTACGAGCAGTACTTC. This codes for CASSVEQGPYEQYF.